The 6 T cell receptor beta chains in this list originate from one sample, sequenced in a study of blood T cell repertoires in COVID-19. Sequenced by immunoSEQ multiplex PCR; TCRdb stores in-frame clones only, minus some. The sample carries 100,000 to 130,000 clones, 80% to 85% recorded once. What was sequenced was peripheral blood. The source of these receptors is a man aged 65 to 85 with acute or convalescent COVID-19.

The chain uses TRBV6-5 and TRBJ1-1, with TRBD1 matching over 7 bases. This CDR3 has 13 amino acids. CDR1 is MNHEY and CDR2 is SVGAGI in the germline V gene. The trim removed 6 bases at V and 1 base at J, leaving 2 bases unmatched. In DNA, the CDR3 is TGTGCCAGCAGCGGACAGGCGAACACTGAAGCTTTCTTT. This gives the protein CASSGQANTEAFF.

This clone turned up a few times. The chain combines TRBV7-9 with TRBJ1-4; D is ambiguous. CDR1 is SEHNR, CDR2 FQNEAQ, per germline (reference sequence). V was shortened by 1 base and J by 5 bases, with 8 bases between the two germline ends. CDR3 length equals 14 residues. CDR3 region: CASSLGGINEKLFF. The CDR3 DNA reads as TGTGCCAGCAGCTTAGGCGGGATAAATGAAAAACTGTTTTTT.

The chain uses TRBV5-1 and TRBJ2-7; D possibly corresponds to TRBD1 (6 bases). Trimming stripped 0 bases from V and 4 bases from J, with 11 bases between. Germline V gives CDR1 SGHRS, CDR2 YFSETQ. This CDR3 is built from 14 residues. The CDR3 region is CASSLGQVLYEQYF. In nucleotides, the CDR3 is TGCGCCAGCAGCTTGGGACAGGTCCTGTACGAGCAGTACTTC.

The CDR3 spells CASSHGQGSSGNTIYF. As DNA, the CDR3 is TGTGCCAGCAGCCACGGACAGGGAAGCTCTGGAAACACCATATATTTT. The chain employs TRBV3-1 (or the pseudogene TRBV3-2) and TRBJ1-3; 8 bases are a match to TRBD1. The CDR3 loop spans 16 amino acids. Trimming took 3 bases from V and 0 from J; bases not matched to a gene: 4. Germline V gene sequence: CDR1 LGHDT, CDR2 YNNKEL (reference sequence).

The V gene is TRBV6-5, the J gene TRBJ1-6; D might be TRBD1 (6 bases). V lost 6 bases and J 9 bases, leaving 18 bases between the germline ends. CDR1 is MNHEY, CDR2 SVGAGI, per germline. This CDR3 spans 15 amino acids. CDR3: CASRRFAGESSPLHF. The CDR3 coding sequence is TGTGCCAGCAGGAGATTTGCAGGGGAGAGTTCACCCCTCCACTTT.

J is TRBJ2-7 and V is TRBV18; weak D call: TRBD1 (6 bases). V was clipped by 3 bases and J by 2 bases, with 14 bases between them. Germline lookup yields CDR1 KGHSH and CDR2 LQKENI. The CDR3 spans 15 residues. The chain's CDR3 is CASSPTVGQPYEQYF. In DNA form, the CDR3 reads TGTGCCAGCTCACCGACCGTTGGACAGCCCTACGAGCAGTACTTC.